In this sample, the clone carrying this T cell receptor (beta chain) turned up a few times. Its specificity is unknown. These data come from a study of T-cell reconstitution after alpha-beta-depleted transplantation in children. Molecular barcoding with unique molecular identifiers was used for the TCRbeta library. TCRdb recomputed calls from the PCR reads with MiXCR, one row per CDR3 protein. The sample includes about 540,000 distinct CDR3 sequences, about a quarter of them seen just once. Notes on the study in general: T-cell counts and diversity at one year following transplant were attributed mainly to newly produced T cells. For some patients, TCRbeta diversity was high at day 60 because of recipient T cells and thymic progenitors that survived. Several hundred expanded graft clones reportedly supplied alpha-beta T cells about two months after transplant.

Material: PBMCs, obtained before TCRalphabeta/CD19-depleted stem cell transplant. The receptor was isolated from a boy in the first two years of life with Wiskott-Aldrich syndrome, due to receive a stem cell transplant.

CDR3 loop: CASSYREGSYEQYF. CDR3 bases: TGTGCCAGCAGTTACAGGGAAGGGTCCTACGAGCAGTACTTC. The chain couples TRBV27 to TRBJ2-7; the D gene is possibly TRBD1 (6 bases). The V end was cut by 4 bases, the J end by 1 base, with 11 bases between. Germline CDR1 MNHEY, CDR2 SMNVEV (reference sequence). The CDR3 consists of 14 residues.